The rows below give T cell receptor beta chains drawn from one sample of a study of PD-1 blockade in classical Hodgkin lymphoma. Clones were read by immunoSEQ multiplex PCR, and TCRdb kept only the in-frame ones, dropping some. The table has 20,000 to 25,000 clones, less than 75% seen once. This material consisted of CD4+ T cells from blood, taken before the fourth cycle of nivolumab. These receptors came from a human donor with classical Hodgkin lymphoma. Each CDR3 is given with its conserved first and last residue.

TRBJ1-1 | TRBV28 | CATLGPLMNTEAFF
TRBJ1-2 | TRBV27 | CASHTSNYGYTF
TRBJ1-3 | TRBV16 | CASSQSGNTIYF
TRBJ2-5 | TRBV5-1 | CASSPRDSQETQYF
TRBJ2-5 | TRBV5-8 | CASSLEGQGYQETQYF
TRBJ2-2 | TRBV18 | CASSPQQGASGELFF
TRBJ1-1 | TRBV15 | CATSRVGHKNTEAFF
TRBJ2-7 | TRBV11-3 | CASSLAARGEQYF
TRBJ2-1 | TRBV27 | CASRDRGAYNEQFF
TRBJ1-1 | TRBV6-1 | CASSETKNTEAFF
TRBJ1-2 | TRBV7-2 | CASRSDRGLFYTF
TRBJ1-2 | TRBV6-4 | CASSVGTGVGGYTF
TRBJ1-1 | TRBV14 | CASSPGLSTEAFF
TRBJ2-7 | TRBV4-3 | CASTPNRGSHEQYF
TRBJ2-3 | TRBV2 | CASSEGRLPGADTQYF
TRBJ1-2 | TRBV13 | CASSSRTVTYGYTF
TRBJ1-4 | TRBV5-1 | CASSLTATNEKLFF
TRBJ2-3 | TRBV25-1 | CASRTGFTQYF
TRBJ1-6 | TRBV5-8 | CASSLGQLNSPLHF
TRBJ2-7 | TRBV5-4 | CASSPAPPFTYEQYF
TRBJ2-2 | TRBV18 | CASSPPKSVTVEQANTGELFF
TRBJ1-4 | TRBV2 | CASSGGATNEKLFF
TRBJ1-4 | TRBV2 | CASSGGGLGSNEKLFF
TRBJ2-1 | TRBV10-3 | CAIGERLGNHNEQFF
TRBJ2-3 | TRBV6-5 | CATRRQGRSADTQYF
TRBJ2-4 | TRBV4-2 | CASSQGSGGAQNIQYF
TRBJ2-2 | TRBV5-1 | CASSPGQLNTGELFF
TRBJ2-1 | TRBV7-9 | CASTFDRGENNEQFF
TRBJ1-1 | TRBV11-2 | CASSVDIHTEAFF
TRBJ2-1 | TRBV6-1 | CASSEGGISYNEQFF
TRBJ2-7 | TRBV5-8 | CASSLGGVSYEQYF
TRBJ2-4 | TRBV7-9 | CASSNPFLTGGEDIQYF
TRBJ1-4 | TRBV6-7 | CASSYSSEKLFF
TRBJ1-1 | TRBV5-6 | CASSLQSEAFF
TRBJ1-5 | TRBV19 | CASTAREGQPQHF
TRBJ1-2 | TRBV20-1 | CSAHRLGGYTF
TRBJ2-3 | TRBV27 | CASSAIGGRTDTQYF
TRBJ2-2 | TRBV18 | CASSPRPGGELFF
TRBJ2-3 | TRBV27 | CASSLGGGTDTQYF
TRBJ2-1 | TRBV7-9 | CASGKSVQAIHEQFF
TRBJ2-7 | TRBV7-2 | CASSSTYTKRGSYEQYF
TRBJ2-1 | TRBV6-5 | CASSYHSGGTYNEQFF
TRBJ2-5 | TRBV5-4 | CASSLRQETQYF
TRBJ1-2 | TRBV10-3 | CAARDTGYGYTF
TRBJ2-7 | TRBV23-1 | CASRTDRACEQYF
TRBJ1-5 | TRBV19 | CASSIGDRVWQPQHF
TRBJ2-3 | TRBV4-3 | CASSQDRVRGSTDTQYF
TRBJ2-2 | TRBV7-9 | CASSLQTGTGELFF
TRBJ2-7 | TRBV9 | CASSVDGQASYEQYF
TRBJ2-1 | TRBV9 | CASSSPRGRYSYNEQFF
TRBJ2-1 | TRBV5-8 | CASSFPGQDEQFF
TRBJ2-1 | TRBV4-1 | CASSQTRDTRIKYNEQFF
TRBJ1-5 | TRBV28 | CASRPDLPNQPQHF
TRBJ2-7 | TRBV10-3 | CAISEYQSSYEQYF